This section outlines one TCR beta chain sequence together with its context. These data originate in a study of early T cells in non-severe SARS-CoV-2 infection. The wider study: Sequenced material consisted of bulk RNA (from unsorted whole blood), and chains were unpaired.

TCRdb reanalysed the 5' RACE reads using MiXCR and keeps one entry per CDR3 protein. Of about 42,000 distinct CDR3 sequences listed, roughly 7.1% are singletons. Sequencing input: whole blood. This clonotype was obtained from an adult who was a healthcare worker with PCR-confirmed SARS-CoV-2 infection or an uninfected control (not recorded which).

This CDR3 reads CASRLRQANTEAFF. As DNA, the CDR3 is TGTGCCAGCAGGCTCCGACAGGCAAACACTGAAGCTTTCTTT. This sequence joins TRBV2 and TRBJ1-1, with D tentatively TRBD1 (6 bases). The CDR3 has 14 residues. The V end lost 6 bases, the J end lost 2 bases, and 13 bases lay between the germline ends. CDR1 is SNHLY and CDR2 is FYNNEI in the germline V gene.